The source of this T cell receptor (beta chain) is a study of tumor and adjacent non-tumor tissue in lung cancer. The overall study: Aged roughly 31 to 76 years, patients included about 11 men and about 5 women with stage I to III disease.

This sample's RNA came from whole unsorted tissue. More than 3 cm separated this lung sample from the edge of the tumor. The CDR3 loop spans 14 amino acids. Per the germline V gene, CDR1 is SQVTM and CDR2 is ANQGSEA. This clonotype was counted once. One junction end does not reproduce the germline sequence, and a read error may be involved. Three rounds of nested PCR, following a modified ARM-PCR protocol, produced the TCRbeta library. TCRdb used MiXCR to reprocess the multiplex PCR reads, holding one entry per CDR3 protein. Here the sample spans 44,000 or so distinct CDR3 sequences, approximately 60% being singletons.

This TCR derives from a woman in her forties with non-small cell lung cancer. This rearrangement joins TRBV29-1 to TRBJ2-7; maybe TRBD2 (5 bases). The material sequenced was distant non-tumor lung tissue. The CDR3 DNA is TGCAGCGTTGCCGTTAACGGGAAGTTCTACGAGCAGTATTTC. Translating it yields CSVAVNGKFYEQYF.